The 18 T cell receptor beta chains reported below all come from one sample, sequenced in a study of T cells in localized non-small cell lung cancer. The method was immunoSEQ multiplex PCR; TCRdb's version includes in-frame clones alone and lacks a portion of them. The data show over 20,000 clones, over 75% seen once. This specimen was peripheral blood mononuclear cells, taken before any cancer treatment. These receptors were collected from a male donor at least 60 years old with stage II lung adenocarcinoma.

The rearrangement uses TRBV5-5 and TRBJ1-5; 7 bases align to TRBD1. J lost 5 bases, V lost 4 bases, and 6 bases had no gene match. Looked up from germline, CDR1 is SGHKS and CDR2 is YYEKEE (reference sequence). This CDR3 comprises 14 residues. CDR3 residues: CASSTGQPDQPQHF. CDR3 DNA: TGTGCCAGCAGCACGGGACAGCCGGATCAGCCCCAGCATTTT. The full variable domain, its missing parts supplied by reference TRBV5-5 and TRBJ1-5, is DAGVTQSPTHLIKTRGQQVTLRCSPISGHKSVSWYQQVLGQGPQFIFQYYEKEERGRGNFPDRFSARQFPNYSSELNVNALLLGDSALYLCASSTGQPDQPQHFGDGTRLSIL.

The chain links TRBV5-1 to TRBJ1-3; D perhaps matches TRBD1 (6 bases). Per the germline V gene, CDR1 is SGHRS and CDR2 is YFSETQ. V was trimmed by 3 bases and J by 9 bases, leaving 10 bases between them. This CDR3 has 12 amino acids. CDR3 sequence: CASSSGDTTIYF. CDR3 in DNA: TGCGCCAGCAGCTCGGGGGACACCACCATATATTTT.

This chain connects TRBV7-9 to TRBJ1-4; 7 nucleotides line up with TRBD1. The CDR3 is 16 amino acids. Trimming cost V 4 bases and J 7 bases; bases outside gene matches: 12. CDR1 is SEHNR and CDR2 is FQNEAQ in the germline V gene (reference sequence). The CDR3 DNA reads TGTGCCAGCAGCTCCACAGGGGCAGGGGTTGGTGAAAAACTGTTTTTT. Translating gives CASSSTGAGVGEKLFF.

The CDR3 coding sequence is TGTGCCAGCAGCTTCTCAGGCAGGGGCGACACCTTC. Protein sequence: CASSFSGRGDTF. The chain is built from TRBV7-9 and TRBJ1-2, with a possible D match to TRBD1 (6 bases). CDR1 and CDR2 from the germline V gene are SEHNR and FQNEAQ (reference sequence). V gave up 3 bases and J gave up 12 bases, with 14 bases separating them. CDR3 length equals 12 residues.

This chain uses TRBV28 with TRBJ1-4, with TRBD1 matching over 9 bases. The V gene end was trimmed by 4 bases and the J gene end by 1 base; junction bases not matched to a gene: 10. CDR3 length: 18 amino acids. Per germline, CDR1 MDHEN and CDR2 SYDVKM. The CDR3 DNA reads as TGTGCCAGCAGTTCTAGGACAGGGGAAGATGGAACTAATGAAAAACTGTTTTTT. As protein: CASSSRTGEDGTNEKLFF.

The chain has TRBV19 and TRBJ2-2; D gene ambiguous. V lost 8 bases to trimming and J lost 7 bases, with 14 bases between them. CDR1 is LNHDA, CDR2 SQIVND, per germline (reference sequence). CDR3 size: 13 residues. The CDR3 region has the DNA TGTGCCAGTGTGCCGGGTTACAGCGGGGAGCTGTTTTTT. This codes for CASVPGYSGELFF.

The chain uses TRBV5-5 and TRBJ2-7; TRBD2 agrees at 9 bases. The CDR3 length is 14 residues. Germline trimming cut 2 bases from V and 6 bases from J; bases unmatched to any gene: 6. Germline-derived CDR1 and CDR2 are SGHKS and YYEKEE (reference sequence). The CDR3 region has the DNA TGTGCCAGCAGCTTCGTTAGCGGGAGAAGCGAGCAGTACTTC. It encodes CASSFVSGRSEQYF.

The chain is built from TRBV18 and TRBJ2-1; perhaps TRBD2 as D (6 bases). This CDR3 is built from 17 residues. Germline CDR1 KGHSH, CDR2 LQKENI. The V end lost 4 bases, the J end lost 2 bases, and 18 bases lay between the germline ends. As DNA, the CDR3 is TGTGCCAGCTCACTACAGTTTAGCGGAAGAGCCTACAATGAGCAGTTCTTC. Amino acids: CASSLQFSGRAYNEQFF.

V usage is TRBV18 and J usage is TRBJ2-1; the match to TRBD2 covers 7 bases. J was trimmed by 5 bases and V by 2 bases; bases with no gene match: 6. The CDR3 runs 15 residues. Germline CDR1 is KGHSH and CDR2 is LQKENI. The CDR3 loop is CASSPFRGENNEQFF. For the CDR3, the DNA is TGTGCCAGCTCACCATTTCGGGGGGAGAACAATGAGCAGTTCTTC.

This CDR3 is CASSFLAGGLNQPQHF. The CDR3 DNA reads TGTGCCAGCAGTTTTTTGGCCGGAGGACTTAATCAGCCCCAGCATTTT. The chain links TRBV28 to TRBJ1-5; D unclear. Germline V gene lookup returns CDR1 MDHEN and CDR2 SYDVKM. The CDR3 loop spans 16 amino acids. Trimming shortened V by 3 bases and J by 4 bases, and 16 bases separated the two germline ends.

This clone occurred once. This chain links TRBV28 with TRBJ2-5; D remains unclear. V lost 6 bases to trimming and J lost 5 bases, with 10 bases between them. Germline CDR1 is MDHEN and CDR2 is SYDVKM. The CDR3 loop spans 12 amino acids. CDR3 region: CASRTLVETQYF. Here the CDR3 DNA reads TGTGCCAGCAGGACTTTGGTGGAGACCCAGTACTTC.

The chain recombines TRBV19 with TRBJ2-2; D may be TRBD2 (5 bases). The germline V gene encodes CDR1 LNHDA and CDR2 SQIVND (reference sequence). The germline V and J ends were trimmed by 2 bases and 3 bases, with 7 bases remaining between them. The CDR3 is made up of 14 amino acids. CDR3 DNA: TGTGCCAGTAGTATAAGCGGACACACCGGGGAGCTGTTTTTT. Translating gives CASSISGHTGELFF.

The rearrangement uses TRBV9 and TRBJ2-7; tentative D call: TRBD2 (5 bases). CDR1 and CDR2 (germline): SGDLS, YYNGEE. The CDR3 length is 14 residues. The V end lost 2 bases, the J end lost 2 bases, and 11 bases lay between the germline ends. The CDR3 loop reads CASSVSIGAYEQYF. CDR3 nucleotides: TGTGCCAGCAGCGTTAGTATCGGGGCCTACGAGCAGTACTTC.

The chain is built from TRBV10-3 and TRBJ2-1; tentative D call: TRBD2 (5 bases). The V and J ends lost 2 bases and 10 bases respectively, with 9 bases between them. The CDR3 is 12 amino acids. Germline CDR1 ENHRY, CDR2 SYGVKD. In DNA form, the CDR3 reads TGTGCCATCAGTGAGCGAGGGTCCGAGCAGTTCTTC. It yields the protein CAISERGSEQFF.

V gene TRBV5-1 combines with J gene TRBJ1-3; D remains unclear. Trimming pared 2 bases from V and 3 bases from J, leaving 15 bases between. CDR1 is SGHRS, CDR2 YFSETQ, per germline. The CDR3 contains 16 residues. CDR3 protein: CASSLSPGENGNTIYF. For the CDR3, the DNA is TGCGCCAGCAGCTTAAGTCCGGGTGAGAATGGAAACACCATATATTTT. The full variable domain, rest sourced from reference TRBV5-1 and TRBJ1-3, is KAGVTQTPRYLIKTRGQQVTLSCSPISGHRSVSWYQQTPGQGLQFLFEYFSETQRNKGNFPGRFSGRQFSNSRSEMNVSTLELGDSALYLCASSLSPGENGNTIYFGEGSWLTVV.

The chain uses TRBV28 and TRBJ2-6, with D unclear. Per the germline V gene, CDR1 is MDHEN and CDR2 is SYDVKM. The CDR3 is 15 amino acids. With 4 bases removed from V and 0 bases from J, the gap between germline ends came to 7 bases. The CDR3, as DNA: TGTGCCAGCAGTTCCCCGGCCTCTGGGGCCAACGTCCTGACTTTC. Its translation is CASSSPASGANVLTF.

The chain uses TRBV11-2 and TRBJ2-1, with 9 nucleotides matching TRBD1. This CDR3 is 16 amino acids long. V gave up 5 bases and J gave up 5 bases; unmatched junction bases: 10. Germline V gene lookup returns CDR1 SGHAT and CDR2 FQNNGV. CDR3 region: CASSHIPGQGDNEQFF. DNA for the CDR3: TGTGCCAGCAGCCATATTCCGGGACAGGGCGACAATGAGCAGTTCTTC.

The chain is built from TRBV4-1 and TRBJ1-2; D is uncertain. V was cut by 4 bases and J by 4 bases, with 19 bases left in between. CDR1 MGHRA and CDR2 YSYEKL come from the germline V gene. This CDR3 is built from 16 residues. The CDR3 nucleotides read TGCGCCAGCAGCCGGAGAAGGGAGGGAAACACCTATGGCTACACCTTC. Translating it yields CASSRRREGNTYGYTF.